This TCR beta chain was sequenced for a study of T cells in Graves' hyperthyroidism and ophthalmopathy. Study findings and constraints: Expanded thyroid clonotypes (above 0.001) were mostly also found in blood.

Amplified TCR beta CDR3 regions derived from RNA transcripts. HTBI primers were employed in a first-round RT-PCR of the TCR CDR3. TCRdb reanalysed the multiplex PCR reads using MiXCR and keeps one entry per CDR3 protein. The data show 600,000 to 650,000 distinct CDR3 sequences, around 15% seen once. There are many counts of this clonotype. Its antigen is as yet unknown. One end of the junction does not line up with germline, which may come from a read error. Patients showing uncontrolled infection, other autoimmune disease, pregnancy or lactation were ineligible. The CDR3 contains 15 residues. Germline lookup yields CDR1 SGHRS and CDR2 YFSETQ.

The clonotype was recovered from a woman between 25 and 40 years old with Graves' hyperthyroidism. This chain joins TRBV5-1 and TRBJ2-3, with 11 bases matching TRBD2. The sample was blood. This chain's CDR3 is CASSLGGLAGDTQYF. The CDR3 bases are TGTGCCAGCAGCTTAGGAGGACTAGCGGGAGATACGCAGTATTTT.